This T cell receptor (beta chain) was recovered during a study of T cell responses to AZD1222 COVID-19 vaccine. Broader study findings: Spike-specific TCR breadth and depth went up after people got two AZD1222 doses. There were mostly white British donors and more females than males, and clonal diversity was possibly underestimated.

CDR3 length equals 15 residues. After removal of 2 bases from V and 7 bases from J, the junction contained 9 bases not matched to a gene. Germline loops: CDR1 SGHRS, CDR2 YFSETQ. As to this clone: The antigen is undetermined.

Sequencing was performed with immunoSEQ multiplex PCR; in TCRdb, only in-frame clones are kept and a portion is missing. The repertoire holds 140,000 to 150,000 clones, with approximately 90% as singletons. The clonotype originates from an adult in good health. The sequencing here drew on peripheral blood, taken on day 0 of AZD1222 vaccination. The chain links TRBV5-1 to TRBJ1-2; TRBD1 aligns across 9 bases. The CDR3 loop reads CASSLPGQGPGGYTF. The CDR3 DNA sequence: TGCGCCAGCAGCTTACCGGGACAGGGTCCCGGTGGCTACACCTTC.